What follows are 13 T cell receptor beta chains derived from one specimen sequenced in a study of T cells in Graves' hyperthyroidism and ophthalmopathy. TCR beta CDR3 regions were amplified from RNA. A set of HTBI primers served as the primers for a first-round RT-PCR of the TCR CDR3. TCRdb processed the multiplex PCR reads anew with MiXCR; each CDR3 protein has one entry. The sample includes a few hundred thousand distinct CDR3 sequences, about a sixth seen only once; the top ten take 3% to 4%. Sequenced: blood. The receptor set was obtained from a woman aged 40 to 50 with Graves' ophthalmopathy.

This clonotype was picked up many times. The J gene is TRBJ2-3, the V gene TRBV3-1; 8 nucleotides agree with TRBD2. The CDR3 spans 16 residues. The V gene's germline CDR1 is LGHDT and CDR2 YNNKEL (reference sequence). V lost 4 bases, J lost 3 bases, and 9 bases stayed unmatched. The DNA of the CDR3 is TGTGCCAGCAGCCCTAACGGACTAGCAAGAACAGATACGCAGTATTTT. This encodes CASSPNGLARTDTQYF.

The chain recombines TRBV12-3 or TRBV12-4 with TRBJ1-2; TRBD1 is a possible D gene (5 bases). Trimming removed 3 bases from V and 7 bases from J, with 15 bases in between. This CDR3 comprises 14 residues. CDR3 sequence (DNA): TGTGCCAGCAGTTTGGAAGGGGCCCCGTTTGGCTACACCTTC. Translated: CASSLEGAPFGYTF.

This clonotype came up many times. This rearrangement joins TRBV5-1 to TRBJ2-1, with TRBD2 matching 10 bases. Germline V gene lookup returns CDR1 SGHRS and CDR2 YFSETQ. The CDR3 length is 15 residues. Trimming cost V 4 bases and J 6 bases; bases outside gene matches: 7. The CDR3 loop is CASSLSGGLVNEQFF. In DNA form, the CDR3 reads TGCGCCAGCAGCCTTAGCGGGGGGTTGGTCAATGAGCAGTTCTTC. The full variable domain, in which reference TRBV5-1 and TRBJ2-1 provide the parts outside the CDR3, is KAGVTQTPRYLIKTRGQQVTLSCSPISGHRSVSWYQQTPGQGLQFLFEYFSETQRNKGNFPGRFSGRQFSNSRSEMNVSTLELGDSALYLCASSLSGGLVNEQFFGPGTRLTVL.

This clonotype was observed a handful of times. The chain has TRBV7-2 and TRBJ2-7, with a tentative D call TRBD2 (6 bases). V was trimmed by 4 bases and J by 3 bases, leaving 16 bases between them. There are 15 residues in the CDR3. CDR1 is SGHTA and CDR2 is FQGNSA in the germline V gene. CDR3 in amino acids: CASSSPTSYSYEQYF. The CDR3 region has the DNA TGTGCCAGCAGCTCCCCGACTAGTTACAGCTACGAGCAGTACTTC.

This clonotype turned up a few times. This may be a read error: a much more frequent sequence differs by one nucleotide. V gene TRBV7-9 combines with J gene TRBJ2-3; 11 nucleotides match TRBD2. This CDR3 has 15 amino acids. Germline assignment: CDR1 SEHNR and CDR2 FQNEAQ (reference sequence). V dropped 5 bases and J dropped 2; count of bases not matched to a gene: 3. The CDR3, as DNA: TGTGCCAGCAGCGAGGGACTAGCGGACACAGATACGCAGTATTTT. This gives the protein CASSEGLADTDTQYF.

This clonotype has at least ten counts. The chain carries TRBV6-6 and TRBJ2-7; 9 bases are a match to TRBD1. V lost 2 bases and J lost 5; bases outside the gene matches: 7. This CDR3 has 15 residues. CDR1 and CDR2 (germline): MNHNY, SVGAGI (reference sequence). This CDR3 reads CASSYRGWTGDEQYF. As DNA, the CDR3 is TGTGCCAGCAGTTACCGCGGTTGGACAGGGGACGAGCAGTACTTC.

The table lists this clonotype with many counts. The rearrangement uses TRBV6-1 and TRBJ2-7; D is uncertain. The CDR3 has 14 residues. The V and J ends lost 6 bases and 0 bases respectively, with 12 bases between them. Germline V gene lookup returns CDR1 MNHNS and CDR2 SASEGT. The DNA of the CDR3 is TGTGCCAGCAGACGACTGCAGACCTCCTACGAGCAGTACTTC. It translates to CASRRLQTSYEQYF.

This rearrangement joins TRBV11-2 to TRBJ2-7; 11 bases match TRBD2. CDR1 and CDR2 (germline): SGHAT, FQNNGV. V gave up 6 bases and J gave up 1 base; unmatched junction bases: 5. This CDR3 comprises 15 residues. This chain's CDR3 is CASRKGTSGSYEQYF. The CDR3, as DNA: TGTGCCAGCAGAAAGGGGACTAGCGGTTCCTACGAGCAGTACTTC.

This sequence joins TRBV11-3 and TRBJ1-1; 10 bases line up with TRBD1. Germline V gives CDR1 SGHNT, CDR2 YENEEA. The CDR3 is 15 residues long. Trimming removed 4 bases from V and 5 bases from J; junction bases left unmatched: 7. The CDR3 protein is CASSYPGQGFTEAFF. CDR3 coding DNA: TGTGCCAGCAGCTACCCGGGACAGGGGTTTACTGAAGCTTTCTTT. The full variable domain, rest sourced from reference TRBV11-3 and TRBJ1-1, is EAGVVQSPRYKIIEKKQPVAFWCNPISGHNTLYWYLQNLGQGPELLIRYENEEAVDDSQLPKDRFSAERLKGVDSTLKIQPAELGDSAVYLCASSYPGQGFTEAFFGQGTRLTVV.

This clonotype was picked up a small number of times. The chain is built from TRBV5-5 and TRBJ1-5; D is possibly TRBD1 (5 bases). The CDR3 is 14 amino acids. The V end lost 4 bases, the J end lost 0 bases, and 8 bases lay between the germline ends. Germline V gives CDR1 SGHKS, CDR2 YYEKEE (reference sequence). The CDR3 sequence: CASSAGPSNQPQHF. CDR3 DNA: TGTGCCAGCAGCGCAGGGCCTAGCAATCAGCCCCAGCATTTT.

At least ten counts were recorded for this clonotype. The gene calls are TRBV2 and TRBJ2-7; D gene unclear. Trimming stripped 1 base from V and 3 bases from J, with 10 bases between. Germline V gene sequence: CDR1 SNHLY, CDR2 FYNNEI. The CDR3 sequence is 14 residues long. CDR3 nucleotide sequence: TGTGCCAGCAGTGAAGGGCTAGTTCTCTACGAGCAGTACTTC. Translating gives CASSEGLVLYEQYF.

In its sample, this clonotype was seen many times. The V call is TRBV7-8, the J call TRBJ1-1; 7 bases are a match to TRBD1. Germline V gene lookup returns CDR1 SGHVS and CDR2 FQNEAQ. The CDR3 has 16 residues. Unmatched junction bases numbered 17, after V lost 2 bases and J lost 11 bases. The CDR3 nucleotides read TGTGCCAGCAGCTTACTTGCAACAGGGGAACGTAGTGCGGCTTTCTTT. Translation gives CASSLLATGERSAAFF.

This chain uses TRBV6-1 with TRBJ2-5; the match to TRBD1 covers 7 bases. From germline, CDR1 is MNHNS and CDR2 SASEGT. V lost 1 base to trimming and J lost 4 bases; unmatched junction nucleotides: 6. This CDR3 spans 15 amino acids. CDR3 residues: CASSEGGQPPETQYF. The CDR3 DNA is TGTGCCAGCAGTGAAGGGGGACAGCCCCCAGAGACCCAGTACTTC.